What follows is one TCR beta chain and its context. The CDR3 totals 12 residues. Between the trimmed V and J ends, which lost 4 bases and 7 bases, there was a span of 10 bases. Germline lookup yields CDR1 MGHDK and CDR2 SYGVNS. The data are from a study of blood T cell repertoires in COVID-19. Study-wide context: Some COVID-19 samples were acute and others convalescent; all came from the United States, Italy and Spain. Sample material is recorded as cDNA or gDNA derived from T cells, B-cell-depleted T cells, or PBMCs.

Original processing notes: Researchers report that nucleated cell counts were estimated from reference gene primer amplification. Clones were read by immunoSEQ multiplex PCR, and TCRdb kept only the in-frame ones, dropping some. The DNA gave D and trimming, while V, J and clone size come from that table. The table includes about 64,000 clones, about 86% detected once. This clonotype originated in a man aged 40-50 years with acute or convalescent COVID-19. The chain recombines TRBV25-1 with TRBJ1-1; D may be TRBD1 (5 bases). The sequenced material came from peripheral blood. The CDR3 region has the DNA TGTGCCAGCAGTGGGCAGGGAGGTGAAGCTTTCTTT. Translating it yields CASSGQGGEAFF.